These 25 T cell receptor beta chains were sequenced from one sample in a study of read filtering for tumor transcriptome and immune sequencing. From roughly 0.4 ug of RNA, a library with molecular barcoded alpha/delta and beta/gamma adaptors was made. Each CDR3 protein is one row after TCRdb ran MiXCR on the reads. The data show over 45,000 distinct CDR3 sequences, 20% to 25% seen once. Sequenced sample: a population of CD138-negative cells sorted from bone marrow. The receptors were sampled from a donor aged 40 or over with multiple myeloma.

This clonotype was recorded many times. This chain uses TRBV10-2 with TRBJ2-3, with TRBD2 identical over 7 bases. This CDR3 spans 14 amino acids. Trimming cost V 1 base and J 7 bases; bases outside gene matches: 5. CDR1 and CDR2 (germline): WSHSY, SAAADI. The CDR3 reads CASSEFSGQYTQYF. DNA of the CDR3: TGCGCCAGCAGTGAGTTTAGCGGGCAGTATACGCAGTATTTT.

This clonotype occurred many times. The gene calls are TRBV5-1 and TRBJ1-2, with D hard to call. V shed 7 bases and J shed 3 bases, with 10 bases lying between them. The germline gives CDR1 SGHRS, CDR2 YFSETQ. CDR3 size: 12 residues. The CDR3 is CASRESDYGYTF. The DNA of the CDR3 is TGCGCCAGCCGCGAAAGCGACTATGGCTACACCTTC.

The CDR3 protein is CASSWSGNEAFF. In DNA form, the CDR3 reads TGTGCCAGCAGTTGGTCCGGGAATGAAGCTTTCTTT. The rearrangement uses TRBV12-3 or TRBV12-4 and TRBJ1-1; D gene ambiguous. Deletions cut 4 bases from V and 7 bases from J, with 10 bases between. The CDR3 extends over 12 amino acids.

This clonotype was seen a handful of times. This rearrangement joins TRBV15 to TRBJ1-5; 11 positions match TRBD1. This CDR3 has 16 residues. Trimming removed 0 bases from V and 7 bases from J; junction bases left unmatched: 5. The germline CDR1 and CDR2 sequences are LNHNV and YYDKDF (reference sequence). CDR3 bases: TGTGCCACCAGCAGAGAAAGGACAGGGGGCTTACAGCCCCAGCATTTT. Its protein is CATSRERTGGLQPQHF.

This clonotype occurred many times. The genes are TRBV29-1 and TRBJ1-1, with TRBD1 as a possible D gene (5 bases). The V and J ends lost 3 bases and 5 bases respectively, with 10 bases between them. The CDR3 is 12 amino acids. Per the germline V gene, CDR1 is SQVTM and CDR2 is ANQGSEA. The CDR3 here is CSVDVGVTEAFF. The DNA of the CDR3 is TGCAGCGTTGATGTGGGGGTGACTGAAGCTTTCTTT. Combining the CDR3 with reference TRBV29-1 and TRBJ1-1 gives the whole variable domain SAVISQKPSRDICQRGTSLTIQCQVDSQVTMMFWYRQQPGQSLTLIATANQGSEATYESGFVIDKFPISRPNLTFSTLTVSNMSPEDSSIYLCSVDVGVTEAFFGQGTRLTVV.

With respect to this clonotype: This may come from a read error, since a much larger clone is one base off. The chain combines TRBV20-1 with TRBJ2-5, with D possibly TRBD2 on 5 matching bases. From germline, CDR1 is DFQATT and CDR2 SNEGSKA (reference sequence). This CDR3 spans 15 amino acids. The V end was cut by 0 bases, the J end by 2 bases, with 13 bases between. Written as DNA, the CDR3 is TGCAGTGCTAGAGACCCCCGGGAATTTCAAGAGACCCAGTACTTC. Its translation: CSARDPREFQETQYF.

In its sample, this clonotype was seen many times. The CDR3 spells CSAGRRADSYNEQFF. The CDR3, as DNA: TGCAGTGCAGGACGTAGAGCGGACTCCTACAATGAGCAGTTCTTC. The J gene is TRBJ2-1, the V gene TRBV20-1; weak D call: TRBD2 (5 bases). Germline CDR1 and CDR2: DFQATT and SNEGSKA (reference sequence). The V end lost 6 bases, the J end lost 0 bases, and 15 bases lay between the germline ends. CDR3 length: 15 amino acids.

A few counts support this clonotype. J is TRBJ1-3 and V is TRBV7-2, with unresolved D. Trimming took 1 base from V and 0 from J, leaving 16 bases between them. This CDR3 contains 18 residues. Germline V gene data show CDR1 as SGHTA and CDR2 as FQGNSA. This CDR3 reads CASSLGLGMSGSGNTIYF. CDR3 nucleotide sequence: TGTGCCAGCAGCTTAGGTCTGGGTATGAGCGGCTCTGGAAACACCATATATTTT.

Sample share makes this clonotype medium-sized. The gene calls are TRBV29-1 and TRBJ2-1, with TRBD1 as a possible D gene (6 bases). Germline loops: CDR1 SQVTM, CDR2 ANQGSEA. With 0 bases removed from V and 5 bases from J, the gap between germline ends came to 8 bases. CDR3 size: 13 residues. The CDR3 reads CSVEDWTDNEQFF. For the CDR3, the DNA is TGCAGCGTTGAAGACTGGACAGACAATGAGCAGTTCTTC.

This chain uses TRBV7-3 with TRBJ2-5; 10 nucleotides match TRBD1. Germline trimming cut 4 bases from V and 5 bases from J; bases unmatched to any gene: 10. CDR1 and CDR2 from the germline V gene are SGHTA and FQGTGA. This CDR3 contains 16 residues. CDR3 coding DNA: TGTGCCAGCAGCTCAACTGGGACAGGGGATAGTGAGACCCAGTACTTC. This translates into CASSSTGTGDSETQYF.

This clonotype was counted ten times or more. The chain links TRBV29-1 to TRBJ1-4; 10 bases map to TRBD1. V was pared by 7 bases and J by 8 bases, with 7 bases of the junction left unmatched. This CDR3 is 13 amino acids long. Germline V gene sequence: CDR1 SQVTM, CDR2 ANQGSEA. CDR3 bases: TGCAGCGCCAGGGACAGGGGTGGAGAAAAACTGTTTTTT. Translating it yields CSARDRGGEKLFF.

The CDR3 sequence is CSADGRGKETQYF. In nucleotides, the CDR3 is TGCAGTGCCGACGGGAGGGGGAAGGAGACCCAGTACTTC. The chain carries TRBV20-1 and TRBJ2-5; 8 bases are shared with TRBD2. Per germline, CDR1 DFQATT and CDR2 SNEGSKA (reference sequence). With V trimmed by 6 bases and J by 5 bases, 8 bases remained unmatched. CDR3 length: 13 residues.

This clonotype showed up just a few times. The chain recombines TRBV18 with TRBJ1-1; no firm D call. The germline V gene encodes CDR1 KGHSH and CDR2 LQKENI. This CDR3 spans 11 amino acids. V was clipped by 4 bases and J by 6 bases, with 6 bases between them. The CDR3 loop is CASSQNSEAFF. The CDR3 DNA sequence: TGTGCCAGCTCACAAAACTCTGAAGCTTTCTTT.

This clonotype appeared many times. The V gene is TRBV11-2, the J gene TRBJ2-3; D might be TRBD1 (5 bases). This CDR3 comprises 12 residues. Germline lookup yields CDR1 SGHAT and CDR2 FQNNGV. V gave up 7 bases and J gave up 3 bases, with 8 bases separating them. The CDR3 DNA follows: TGTGCCAGCACCCCAGGGACAGATACGCAGTATTTT. Translated: CASTPGTDTQYF. Using reference TRBV11-2 and TRBJ2-3 for the parts outside the CDR3, the full variable domain is EAGVAQSPRYKIIEKRQSVAFWCNPISGHATLYWYQQILGQGPKLLIQFQNNGVVDDSQLPKDRFSAERLKGVDSTLKIQPAKLEDSAVYLCASTPGTDTQYFGPGTRLTVL.

Notes on this clonotype: A clone one base away is much larger, so this may be a read error. The chain joins TRBV5-1 to TRBJ1-1, with 10 bases aligning to TRBD1. The CDR3 extends over 15 amino acids. Germline trimming cut 10 bases from V and 7 bases from J; bases unmatched to any gene: 16. Germline lookup yields CDR1 SGHRS and CDR2 YFSETQ. DNA of the CDR3: TGCGCCGGTTGGACAGGGGGTGTTGGGGATGGTGAAGCTTTCTTT. Its translation is CAGWTGGVGDGEAFF.

This rearrangement joins TRBV3-1 to TRBJ2-1; no definite D call. Trimming stripped 0 bases from V and 9 bases from J, with 9 bases between. Germline V CDR1 and CDR2: LGHDT, YNNKEL (reference sequence). The CDR3 has 13 amino acids. The CDR3 region is CASSQDEVLEQFF. CDR3 bases: TGTGCCAGCAGCCAAGATGAGGTTCTTGAGCAGTTCTTC.

This clonotype was counted a single time. A much larger clone lies one base from this, so it may be a read error. V usage is TRBV11-2 and J usage is TRBJ2-5, with D tentatively TRBD2 (6 bases). Germline CDR1 is SGHAT and CDR2 is FQNNGV. Trimming stripped 2 bases from V and 1 base from J, with 11 bases between. The CDR3 contains 15 residues. As DNA, the CDR3 is TGTGCCAGCAGCTTAAATAACGGGGGCCAAGAGACCCAGTACTTC. Its translation is CASSLNNGGQETQYF.

This clonotype was observed many times. The rearrangement joins TRBV29-1 to TRBJ2-2, with D possibly matching TRBD1 (6 bases). CDR3 length equals 13 residues. V lost 3 bases, J lost 4 bases, and 9 bases lay in between. Germline CDR1 and CDR2: SQVTM and ANQGSEA. The CDR3 sequence: CSVELGGTGELFF. For the CDR3, the DNA is TGCAGCGTTGAGTTAGGGGGCACCGGGGAGCTGTTTTTT.

In its sample, this clonotype was seen many times. The chain links TRBV5-1 to TRBJ2-2; 9 nucleotides agree with TRBD1. V trimming: 7 bases; J trimming: 6 bases; junction bases outside the gene matches: 7. The CDR3 length is 14 residues. From germline, CDR1 is SGHRS and CDR2 YFSETQ. The CDR3: CASQTGGDAGELFF. Written as DNA, the CDR3 is TGCGCCAGCCAGACAGGGGGAGACGCCGGGGAGCTGTTTTTT.

With respect to this clonotype: Germline and junction disagree at one end, which may indicate a read error. This rearrangement joins TRBV5-1 to TRBJ2-1; TRBD2 aligns across 8 bases. The length of the CDR3 is 14 residues. Per germline, CDR1 SGHRS and CDR2 YFSETQ. CDR3 DNA: TGCGCCAGCAACCCGGGGGGGCGGTGGAATGAGCAGTCCTTC. It yields the protein CASNPGGRWNEQSF.

This chain links TRBV6-2 or TRBV6-3 with TRBJ1-1; D gene ambiguous. This CDR3 has 15 residues. Germline CDR1 is MNHEY and CDR2 is SVGEGT. Trimming shortened V by 6 bases and J by 0 bases, and 14 bases separated the two germline ends. In DNA form, the CDR3 reads TGTGCCAGCAGCCGTATACTGGCAGTGAACACTGAAGCTTTCTTT. Its protein is CASSRILAVNTEAFF.

This clonotype was picked up a small number of times. The rearrangement uses TRBV20-1 and TRBJ1-5; no clear D gene. V was trimmed by 6 bases and J by 0 bases, leaving 18 bases between them. The germline V gene has CDR1 DFQATT and CDR2 SNEGSKA (reference sequence). The CDR3 has 16 residues. CDR3 protein: CSAAGATPYSNQPQHF. The CDR3 nucleotides read TGCAGTGCGGCGGGAGCAACTCCTTATAGCAATCAGCCCCAGCATTTT.

Comment on this clonotype: A much larger clone sits a single nucleotide away, making a read error possible. The chain employs TRBV5-1 and TRBJ2-7, with D unclear. Between the trimmed V and J ends, which lost 4 bases and 6 bases, there was a span of 26 bases. This CDR3 is built from 17 residues. Germline CDR1 is SGHRS and CDR2 is YFSETQ. As DNA, the CDR3 is TGCGCCAGCAGCCGGAAAACTATCGACACAGCAGTTTCCGAGCAGTACTTC. This encodes CASSRKTIDTAVSEQYF.

On this clonotype: At one end the junction does not follow the germline gene, possibly because of a read error. The rearrangement uses TRBV20-1 and TRBJ1-1, with 7 bases identical to TRBD1. The CDR3 extends over 14 amino acids. Per the germline V gene, CDR1 is DFQATT and CDR2 is SNEGSKA (reference sequence). The CDR3 loop reads CSARDRQGPDTKYF. DNA for the CDR3: TGCAGTGCTAGAGATCGACAGGGACCAGATACGAAGTATTTT.

This clonotype was observed many times. The chain joins TRBV6-5 to TRBJ1-5; TRBD1 matches 8 bases. CDR1 MNHEY and CDR2 SVGAGI come from the germline V gene. The CDR3 consists of 15 residues. V lost 2 bases and J lost 6; bases outside the gene matches: 6. The DNA for the CDR3 is TGTGCCAGCAGTTACCGGGCAGGGGGCCTTCAGCCCCAGCATTTT. This codes for CASSYRAGGLQPQHF.